Sequencing of this T cell receptor (beta chain) was carried out in a study of T cell responses to AZD1222 COVID-19 vaccine. Overall study findings and caveats: Spike-specific TCR breadth and depth went up after people got two AZD1222 doses. It should be noted that donors were predominantly white British and more often female, and clonal diversity was possibly underestimated. Spike-spanning, vaccine-associated CD4 TCRs were dominant at 160-218 and 743-854.

Germline V gene data show CDR1 as MNHEY and CDR2 as SMNVEV (reference sequence). The germline V and J ends were trimmed by 5 bases and 3 bases, with 11 bases remaining between them. The CDR3 contains 14 residues. Sequencing was performed with immunoSEQ multiplex PCR; in TCRdb, only in-frame clones are kept and a portion is missing. The sample has some 130,000 clones; approximately 90% are singletons. As concerns this clone: What it binds is unknown.

The TCR was taken from an adult in good health. V is TRBV27 and J is TRBJ1-5, with D possibly matching TRBD1 (6 bases). Sequencing was performed on peripheral blood, taken on day 0 of AZD1222 vaccination. This chain's CDR3 is CASSMTGSNQPQHF. CDR3 nucleotide sequence: TGTGCCAGCAGTATGACAGGCTCCAATCAGCCCCAGCATTTT.